A single sample gave rise to the 6 T cell receptor beta chains below, sequenced in a study of blood T cell repertoires in COVID-19. Libraries were prepared by immunoSEQ multiplex PCR; TCRdb keeps only in-frame clonotypes and omits some of them. The sample lists 150,000 to 200,000 clones; approximately 82% were seen once. The specimen was PBMCs or T cells enriched from blood (not recorded which). The receptors originated from a woman aged 50 to 60 who had recovered from COVID-19.

This clone was found once. This chain links TRBV27 with TRBJ2-7, with TRBD1 matching 8 bases. The CDR3 length is 13 residues. Germline V gene data show CDR1 as MNHEY and CDR2 as SMNVEV (reference sequence). J lost 6 bases, V lost 4 bases, and 5 bases had no gene match. In DNA form, the CDR3 reads TGTGCCAGCAGTTCGGACAGGGTTGGCGAGCAGTACTTC. It is translated as CASSSDRVGEQYF.

The chain carries TRBV5-8 and TRBJ1-1; no clear D gene. The CDR3 is made up of 13 amino acids. V lost 0 bases, J lost 3 bases, and 6 bases lay in between. CDR1 and CDR2 (germline): SGHTS, YDEGEE. CDR3 nucleotides: TGTGCCAGCAGCTTGGGGGAGTACACTGAAGCTTTCTTT. Amino acid sequence: CASSLGEYTEAFF.

This clone has only one observation. The chain uses TRBV10-1 and TRBJ2-3, with 7 positions matching TRBD2. The V and J ends lost 8 bases and 6 bases, in that order; junction bases with no gene match: 11. CDR1 WNHNN and CDR2 SYGVQD come from the germline V gene (reference sequence). CDR3 length: 14 amino acids. CDR3: CASGKRGGLDTQYF. The CDR3 DNA reads TGCGCCAGCGGAAAGCGGGGAGGGCTGGATACGCAGTATTTT.

The CDR3 here is CASSQDLRAGGPNEQFF. CDR3 DNA: TGTGCCAGCAGCCAAGATCTCCGAGCGGGAGGGCCTAATGAGCAGTTCTTC. This chain uses TRBV4-2 with TRBJ2-1; TRBD2 matches 10 bases. This CDR3 has 17 amino acids. Per the germline V gene, CDR1 is LGHNA and CDR2 is YNFKEQ. V shed 0 bases and J 7 bases; nucleotides not matched to a gene: 9.

The gene calls are TRBV6-5 and TRBJ2-1; D call uncertain. Trimming removed 7 bases at V and 3 bases at J, with 7 bases between. Germline V gene lookup returns CDR1 MNHEY and CDR2 SVGAGI. This CDR3 is 12 amino acids long. CDR3 sequence reads: CASTTSYNEQFF. The CDR3 nucleotides read TGTGCCAGCACAACCAGCTACAATGAGCAGTTCTTC.

This sequence joins TRBV24-1 and TRBJ2-5; 12 bases agree with TRBD2. After removal of 0 bases from V and 2 bases from J, the junction contained 3 bases not matched to a gene. CDR3 size: 17 residues. CDR1 and CDR2 from the germline V gene are KGHDR and SFDVKD. DNA for the CDR3: TGTGCCACCAGTGATTTGCCCGGGACTAGCGGGCAAGAGACCCAGTACTTC. Its protein product is CATSDLPGTSGQETQYF.